Listed below are T cell receptor beta chains from one sample, sequenced in a study of blood T cell repertoires in COVID-19. The assay was immunoSEQ multiplex PCR, and TCRdb's table has in-frame clones only and misses some. The table lists a few hundred thousand clones, 85% to 90% of them singletons. The specimen sequenced was peripheral blood. These receptors were collected from a human donor in a cohort sampled during active COVID-19. Each CDR3 is given with its conserved first and last residue. Each record gives: V gene, J gene, clone size, D gene, CDR3 protein, CDR3 DNA. A D gene is named only where the DNA matches it firmly. Only part of the rows carry a size: once, few, many, or a class if the clone is expanded.

TRBV2	TRBJ1-5	once	TRBD1	CASSGQGVPQPQHF	TGTGCCAGCAGTGGACAGGGGGTCCCTCAGCCCCAGCATTTT
TRBV14	TRBJ2-7	.	.	CASSQSDFSEQYF	TGTGCCAGCAGTCAATCAGATTTTTCCGAGCAGTACTTC
TRBV5-1	TRBJ2-1	.	TRBD2	CASSSGGRSYNEQFF	TGCGCCAGCAGCTCGGGGGGGCGCTCCTACAATGAGCAGTTCTTC
TRBV11-2	TRBJ1-2	once	.	CASSLDLEGNYGYTF	TGTGCCAGCAGCTTAGATCTGGAGGGAAACTATGGCTACACCTTC
TRBV3-1/TRBV3-2	TRBJ2-1	.	TRBD2	CASSQGITSGDNEQFF	TGTGCCAGCAGCCAAGGTATAACTAGCGGAGACAATGAGCAGTTCTTC
TRBV11-3	TRBJ2-2	.	.	CASSQTYTGELFF	TGTGCCAGCAGCCAAACATATACCGGGGAGCTGTTTTTT
TRBV5-8	TRBJ1-4	once	TRBD1	CASRLRDSSTNEKLFF	TGTGCCAGCAGACTGAGGGACAGCTCAACTAATGAAAAACTGTTTTTT
TRBV5-8	TRBJ1-6	.	TRBD1	CASSLSVGQGFSSPLHF	TGTGCCAGCAGCTTGTCGGTGGGACAGGGTTTCAGTTCACCCCTCCACTTT
TRBV3-1/TRBV3-2	TRBJ2-7	few	TRBD2	CASSHVSGGLSYEQYF	TGTGCCAGCAGCCACGTAAGCGGGGGCCTCTCCTACGAGCAGTACTTC
TRBV14	TRBJ2-7	.	.	CASSQDLLSYEQYF	TGTGCCAGCAGCCAAGATCTACTTTCGTACGAGCAGTACTTC
TRBV23-1	TRBJ2-1	.	.	CASSQWGHQSSYNEQFF	TGCGCCAGCAGTCAATGGGGACATCAGAGCTCCTACAATGAGCAGTTCTTC
TRBV27	TRBJ1-2	.	.	CASSLKPTLGYTF	TGTGCCAGCAGTTTAAAACCAACTTTAGGCTACACCTTC
TRBV7-8	TRBJ1-6	many	TRBD1	CASSYGTGDNSPLHF	TGTGCCAGCAGCTACGGGACAGGCGATAATTCACCCCTCCACTTT
TRBV3-1/TRBV3-2	TRBJ2-7	once	TRBD2	CASSQDLAAPYEQYF	TGTGCCAGCAGCCAAGATCTAGCGGCACCCTACGAGCAGTACTTC
TRBV19	TRBJ1-4	.	TRBD1	CASRSDRVLFF	TGTGCCAGTAGGAGCGACAGGGTTTTGTTTTTT
TRBV2	TRBJ1-2	.	.	CASSEALSRWGRGGGYGYTF	TGTGCCAGCAGTGAAGCGCTTTCCCGCTGGGGTAGGGGAGGAGGCTATGGCTACACCTTC
TRBV9	TRBJ2-1	.	.	CASSVGIGGNEQFF	TGTGCCAGCAGCGTAGGGATCGGGGGCAATGAGCAGTTCTTC
TRBV7-9	TRBJ1-4	.	.	CASSPSGRRANEKLFF	TGTGCCAGCAGCCCATCCGGGAGAAGGGCTAATGAAAAACTGTTTTTT
TRBV7-9	TRBJ2-1	.	TRBD2	CASRSSGTVDNEQFF	TGTGCCAGCAGGAGTAGCGGGACTGTCGACAATGAGCAGTTCTTC
TRBV13	TRBJ2-7	.	TRBD1	CASSLGDRAYEQYF	TGTGCCAGCAGCTTAGGCGACAGGGCTTACGAGCAGTACTTC
TRBV2	TRBJ2-1	.	TRBD2	CASNGGSIYNEQFF	TGTGCCAGCAATGGCGGGAGTATCTACAATGAGCAGTTCTTC
TRBV9	TRBJ2-7	.	TRBD2	CASSVDWGGGRNEQYF	TGTGCCAGCAGCGTAGATTGGGGCGGGGGGAGAAACGAGCAGTACTTC
TRBV12-5	TRBJ1-4	.	TRBD1	CASGPDRGRSTNEKLFF	TGTGCTAGTGGCCCCGACAGGGGAAGATCTACTAATGAAAAACTGTTTTTT
TRBV5-1	TRBJ2-1	.	TRBD2	CASSAGVAGGGEQFF	TGCGCCAGCAGCGCAGGGGTAGCGGGAGGTGGTGAGCAGTTCTTC
TRBV9	TRBJ2-5	.	TRBD2	CASSAAGLAGVQETQYF	TGTGCCAGCAGCGCGGCGGGACTAGCGGGGGTTCAAGAGACCCAGTACTTC
TRBV28	TRBJ1-5	few	.	CASSPTENSNQPQHF	TGTGCCAGCAGCCCGACAGAAAATAGCAATCAGCCCCAGCATTTT
TRBV7-2	TRBJ2-1	few	.	CASSQLRRDNEQFF	TGTGCCAGCAGCCAGTTGCGCAGGGACAATGAGCAGTTCTTC
TRBV4-1	TRBJ2-2	.	.	CASSQVGTGELFF	TGCGCCAGCAGCCAAGTCGGGACCGGGGAGCTGTTTTTT
TRBV5-4	TRBJ2-3	.	TRBD1	CASSTGQGSADTQYF	TGTGCCAGCAGCACGGGACAGGGCTCGGCAGATACGCAGTATTTT
TRBV2	TRBJ2-7	.	TRBD2	CAVGGGGATYEQYF	TGTGCCGTCGGTGGGGGAGGGGCAACCTACGAGCAGTACTTC
TRBV2	TRBJ2-7	.	.	CASSDGQNYEQYF	TGTGCCAGCAGTGACGGACAGAACTACGAGCAGTACTTC
TRBV5-4	TRBJ2-3	.	TRBD2	CASSLASGYTDTQYF	TGTGCCAGCAGCTTGGCTAGCGGGTACACAGATACGCAGTATTTT
TRBV7-9	TRBJ2-7	.	TRBD2	CASSWDYSYEQYF	TGTGCCAGCAGCTGGGACTATTCCTACGAGCAGTACTTC
TRBV27	TRBJ2-7	.	TRBD1	CASSSPDRVHEQYF	TGTGCCAGCAGTTCTCCCGACAGGGTCCACGAGCAGTACTTC
TRBV4-2	TRBJ1-6	.	.	CASSQDRQSNSPLHF	TGTGCCAGCAGCCAAGACCGACAGTCAAATTCACCCCTCCACTTT
TRBV28	TRBJ2-1	once	TRBD2	CASSWDRRGYNEQFF	TGTGCCAGCAGTTGGGACCGGCGGGGGTACAATGAGCAGTTCTTC
TRBV19	TRBJ1-5	.	.	CASSYRVNQPQHF	TGTGCCAGCAGCTACAGGGTAAATCAGCCCCAGCATTTT
TRBV27	TRBJ1-2	few	TRBD1	CASSSSDRAQGYTF	TGTGCCAGCAGTTCCTCCGACAGGGCGCAGGGCTACACCTTC